This T cell receptor beta chain was sequenced for a study of OX40 agonist ivuxolimab in advanced cancers. At the level of the study: The drug used for patients, ivuxolimab, was an agonistic anti-OX40 (CD134) antibody. Patients were infused with ivuxolimab every 2 weeks at 0.01 to 10 mg/kg. The dose-escalation cohort had hepatocellular carcinoma, melanoma, renal cell or head and neck cancer. Males comprised around four fifths of the group, whose mean age was approximately 61 years (range 23 to 79).

Here immunoSEQ multiplex PCR was the method, and the copy in TCRdb shows in-frame clones only, minus some. Here the sample spans around 63,000 clones, roughly 91% being singletons. Germline CDR1 reads MGHRA; CDR2 reads YSYEKL. The CDR3 sequence is 15 residues long. V trimming: 5 bases; J trimming: 6 bases; junction bases outside the gene matches: 9. The chain recombines TRBV4-1 with TRBJ1-2, with 10 bases matching TRBD1. This TCR was recovered from an adult with an advanced solid tumor such as melanoma, head and neck, liver or kidney cancer. This material consisted of CD4+ or CD8+ T cells sorted from blood, taken in a trial of the OX40 agonist ivuxolimab. CDR3 sequence (DNA): TGCGCCAGCAGCGGCCGGGACAGGGGAGTCCATGGCTACACCTTC. Translated: CASSGRDRGVHGYTF.